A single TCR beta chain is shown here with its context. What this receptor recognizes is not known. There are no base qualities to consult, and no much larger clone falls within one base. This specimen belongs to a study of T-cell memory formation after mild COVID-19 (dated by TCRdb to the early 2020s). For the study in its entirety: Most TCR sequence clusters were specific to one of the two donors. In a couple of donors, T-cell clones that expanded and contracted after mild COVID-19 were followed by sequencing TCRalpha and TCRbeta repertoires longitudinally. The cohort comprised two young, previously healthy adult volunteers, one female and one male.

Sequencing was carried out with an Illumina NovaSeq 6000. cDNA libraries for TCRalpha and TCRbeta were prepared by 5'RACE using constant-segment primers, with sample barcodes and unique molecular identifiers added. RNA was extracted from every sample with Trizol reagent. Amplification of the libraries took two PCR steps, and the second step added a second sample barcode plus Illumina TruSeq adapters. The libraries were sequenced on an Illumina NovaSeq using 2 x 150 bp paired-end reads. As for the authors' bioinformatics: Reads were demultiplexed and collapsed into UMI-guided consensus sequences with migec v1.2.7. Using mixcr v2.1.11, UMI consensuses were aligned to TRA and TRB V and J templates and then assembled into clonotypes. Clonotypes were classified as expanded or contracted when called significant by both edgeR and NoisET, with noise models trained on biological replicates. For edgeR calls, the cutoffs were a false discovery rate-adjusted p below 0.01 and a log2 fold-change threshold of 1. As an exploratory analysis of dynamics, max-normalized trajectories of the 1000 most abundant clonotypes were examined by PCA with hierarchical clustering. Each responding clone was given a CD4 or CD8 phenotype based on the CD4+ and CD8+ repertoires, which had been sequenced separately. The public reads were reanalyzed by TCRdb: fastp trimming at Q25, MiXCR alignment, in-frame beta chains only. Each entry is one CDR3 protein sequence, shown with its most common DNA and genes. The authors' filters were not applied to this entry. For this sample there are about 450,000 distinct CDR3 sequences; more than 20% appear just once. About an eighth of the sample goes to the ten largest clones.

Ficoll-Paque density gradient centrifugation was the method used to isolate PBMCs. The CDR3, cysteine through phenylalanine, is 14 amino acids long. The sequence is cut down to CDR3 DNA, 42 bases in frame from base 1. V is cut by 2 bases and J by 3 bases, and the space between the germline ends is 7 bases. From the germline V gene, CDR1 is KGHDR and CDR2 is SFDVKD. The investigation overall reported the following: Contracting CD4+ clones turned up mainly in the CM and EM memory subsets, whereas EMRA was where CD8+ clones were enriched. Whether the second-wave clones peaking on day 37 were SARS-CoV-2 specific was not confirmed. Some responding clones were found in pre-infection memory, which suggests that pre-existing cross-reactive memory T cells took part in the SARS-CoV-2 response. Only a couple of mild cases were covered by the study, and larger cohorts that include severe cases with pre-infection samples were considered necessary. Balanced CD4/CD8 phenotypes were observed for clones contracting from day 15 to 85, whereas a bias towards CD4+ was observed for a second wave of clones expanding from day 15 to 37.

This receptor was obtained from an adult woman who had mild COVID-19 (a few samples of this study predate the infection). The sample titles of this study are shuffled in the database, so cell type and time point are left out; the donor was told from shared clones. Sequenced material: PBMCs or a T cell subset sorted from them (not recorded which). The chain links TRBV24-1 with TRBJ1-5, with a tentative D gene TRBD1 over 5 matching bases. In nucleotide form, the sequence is TGTGCCACCAGTGATTCAGGGAACAATCAGCCCCAGCATTTT. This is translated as CATSDSGNNQPQHF.